This T cell receptor beta chain was captured in a study of T cell repertoires in cytomegalovirus infection. On the study more broadly: Matching HLA type, along with CMV infection, was indicated by public TCR beta signatures. Study-wide findings and caveats: HLA-C-restricted TCR beta clonotypes specific for CMV led the ex vivo response. Individuals carrying CMV plus the relevant HLA were identified by cumulative frequency of public TCR beta families.

This clonotype was observed at least ten times. Its antigen remains unidentified. TCRdb used MiXCR to reprocess the reads, holding one entry per CDR3 protein. The data contain more than 400,000 distinct CDR3 sequences, more than 25% of them singletons. The V end lost 0 bases, the J end lost 0 bases, and 8 bases lay between the germline ends. The CDR3 totals 15 residues. In germline, CDR1 is SGHTA, CDR2 FQGNSA. This chain joins TRBV7-2 and TRBJ1-1, with D unresolved. The material sequenced was PBMCs. This TCR derives from a human donor in good health (CMV status not recorded). Some clones in this sample may be carry-over from other donors' samples. The CDR3 DNA reads TGTGCCAGCAGCTTAGCCCCCGTTTTGAACACTGAAGCTTTCTTT. Translating gives CASSLAPVLNTEAFF.